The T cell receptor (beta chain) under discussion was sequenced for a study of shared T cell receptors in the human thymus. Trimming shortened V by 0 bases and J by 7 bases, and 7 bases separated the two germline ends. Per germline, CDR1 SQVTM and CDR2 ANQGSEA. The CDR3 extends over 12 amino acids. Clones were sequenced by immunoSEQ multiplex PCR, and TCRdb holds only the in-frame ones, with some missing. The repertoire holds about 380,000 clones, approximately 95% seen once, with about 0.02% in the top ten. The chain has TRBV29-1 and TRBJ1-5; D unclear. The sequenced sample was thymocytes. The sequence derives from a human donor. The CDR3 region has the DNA TGCAGCGTTGAAGATGGCGGCCAGCCCCAGCATTTT. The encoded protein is CSVEDGGQPQHF.